This T cell receptor (beta chain) derives from a study of blood T cell repertoires in COVID-19. TCRdb keeps only in-frame clones here, not all; method: immunoSEQ multiplex PCR. The sample records approximately 170,000 clones, about four fifths being singletons. This clone was counted once. V lost 4 bases to trimming and J lost 5 bases, with 19 bases between them. Germline CDR1 SGHKS, CDR2 YYEKEE (reference sequence). CDR3 length: 16 residues. The sequencing input was peripheral blood. The clonotype comes from a man aged 40-49 years who had recovered from COVID-19. The gene calls are TRBV5-5 and TRBJ2-1; perhaps TRBD2 as D (6 bases). The CDR3 loop is CASSQLWGGNNNEQFF. For the CDR3, the DNA is TGTGCCAGCAGCCAGCTTTGGGGCGGGAACAACAATGAGCAGTTCTTC. The full variable domain, in which reference TRBV5-5 and TRBJ2-1 provide the parts outside the CDR3, is DAGVTQSPTHLIKTRGQQVTLRCSPISGHKSVSWYQQVLGQGPQFIFQYYEKEERGRGNFPDRFSARQFPNYSSELNVNALLLGDSALYLCASSQLWGGNNNEQFFGPGTRLTVL.